These 14 T cell receptor beta chains were all obtained from the same sample, sequenced in a study of T cells in Graves' hyperthyroidism and ophthalmopathy. Researchers took RNA transcripts and amplified the TCR beta CDR3 regions from them. An initial round of RT-PCR targeting the TCR CDR3 relied on the HTBI primer set. TCRdb fed the multiplex PCR reads into MiXCR, producing one record per CDR3 protein. This sample yields under 400,000 distinct CDR3 sequences, of which around 18% are seen a single time; 15% to 19% belongs to the top ten. Material: blood. All receptors derive from a woman aged 40 to 50 with Graves' ophthalmopathy.

V is TRBV7-2 and J is TRBJ1-5; TRBD1 agrees at 7 bases. J gave up 2 bases and V 6 bases, and 7 bases lay outside the gene matches. The CDR3 consists of 15 residues. The germline V gene encodes CDR1 SGHTA and CDR2 FQGNSA. The CDR3 nucleotides read TGTGCCAGCAGTCGACAGGGTCTTCGCAATCAGCCCCAGCATTTT. It translates to CASSRQGLRNQPQHF.

This clonotype was seen at least ten times. The CDR3 sequence: CASSTRTGMNTEAFF. Here the CDR3 DNA reads TGTGCCAGCAGCACCCGGACAGGGATGAACACTGAAGCTTTCTTT. The rearrangement uses TRBV7-8 and TRBJ1-1, with 8 nucleotides matching TRBD1. Looked up from germline, CDR1 is SGHVS and CDR2 is FQNEAQ. The CDR3 runs to 15 residues. J was trimmed by 0 bases and V by 5 bases; bases with no gene match: 5. Full variable domain (remainder filled in from reference TRBV7-8 and TRBJ1-1): GAGVSQSPRYKVAKRGQDVALRCDPISGHVSLFWYQQALGQGPEFLTYFQNEAQLDKSGLPSDRFFAERPEGSVSTLKIQRTQQEDSAVYLCASSTRTGMNTEAFFGQGTRLTVV.

This clonotype occurred many times. A read error may produce the germline difference seen at one junction end. V usage is TRBV25-1 and J usage is TRBJ2-5, with D maybe TRBD2 (6 bases). This CDR3 contains 18 residues. Per germline, CDR1 MGHDK and CDR2 SYGVNS. CDR3 loop: CASSEYFRREGPTEAQYF. CDR3 nucleotides: TGTGCCAGCAGTGAATATTTTAGGCGGGAAGGACCAACAGAGGCCCAGTACTTC. Filled out from reference TRBV25-1 and TRBJ2-5, the complete variable domain reads EADIYQTPRYLVIGTGKKITLECSQTMGHDKMYWYQQDPGMELHLIHYSYGVNSTEKGDLSSESTVSRIRTEHFPLTLESARPSHTSQYLCASSEYFRREGPTEAQYFGPGTRLLVL.

The sample holds many counts of this clonotype. The genes are TRBV6-1 and TRBJ2-7; 13 bases fit TRBD2. V lost 7 bases and J lost 0; bases outside the gene matches: 6. Looked up from germline, CDR1 is MNHNS and CDR2 is SASEGT. This CDR3 has 16 amino acids. CDR3 bases: TGTGCCAGCATCCGACTAGCGGGAGGATACTCCTACGAGCAGTACTTC. Translated: CASIRLAGGYSYEQYF.

This clonotype was recorded many times. The chain links TRBV27 to TRBJ2-5; tentative D call: TRBD1 (6 bases). Trimming took off 0 bases at V and 7 bases at J, with 12 bases between the two ends. The V gene's germline CDR1 is MNHEY and CDR2 SMNVEV (reference sequence). The CDR3 sequence is 14 residues long. The CDR3 DNA reads TGTGCCAGCAGTTTATCATCAGGGGTTGGGACCCAGTACTTC. Its translation is CASSLSSGVGTQYF.

There are many counts of this clonotype. CDR3 in amino acids: CASSLKDRYQPQHF. The CDR3 coding sequence is TGTGCCAGCAGTTTAAAGGACAGGTATCAGCCCCAGCATTTT. The chain is built from TRBV28 and TRBJ1-5; TRBD1 matches 7 bases. V gave up 2 bases and J gave up 5 bases; unmatched junction bases: 3. Germline assignment: CDR1 MDHEN and CDR2 SYDVKM. The CDR3 runs to 14 residues.

The chain links TRBV11-2 to TRBJ2-3; 7 bases are shared with TRBD2. J was trimmed by 1 base and V by 4 bases; bases with no gene match: 8. In germline, CDR1 is SGHAT, CDR2 FQNNGV. The CDR3 is 16 residues long. The CDR3 DNA reads TGTGCCAGCAGCTGGGGGGGATCGGCGGGCACAGATACGCAGTATTTT. Its protein product is CASSWGGSAGTDTQYF.

This clonotype was recorded many times. This sequence joins TRBV5-1 and TRBJ1-1; D is uncertain. The CDR3 covers 14 residues. Looked up from germline, CDR1 is SGHRS and CDR2 is YFSETQ. V lost 3 bases and J lost 1, with 10 bases in between. DNA for the CDR3: TGCGCCAGCAGCTCCCCGTCCAGGAACACTGAAGCTTTCTTT. Its translation: CASSSPSRNTEAFF.

The V and J genes are TRBV7-9 and TRBJ1-1, with TRBD1 identical over 8 bases. CDR3 length equals 14 residues. CDR1 and CDR2 (germline): SEHNR, FQNEAQ (reference sequence). The junction had 5 bases not matched to a gene; V was cut back by 4 bases and J by 4 bases. The DNA of the CDR3 is TGTGCCAGCAGCTCAGGGGGCACGGGCACTGAAGCTTTCTTT. Protein sequence: CASSSGGTGTEAFF. The complete variable domain, with remaining parts taken from reference TRBV7-9 and TRBJ1-1, reads DTGVSQNPRHKITKRGQNVTFRCDPISEHNRLYWYRQTLGQGPEFLTYFQNEAQLEKSRLLSDRFSAERPKGSFSTLEIQRTEQGDSAMYLCASSSGGTGTEAFFGQGTRLTVV.

This rearrangement joins TRBV29-1 to TRBJ2-7; D is ambiguous. The germline gives CDR1 SQVTM, CDR2 ANQGSEA. This CDR3 comprises 13 residues. V lost 4 bases and J lost 4, with 14 bases in between. In DNA, the CDR3 is TGCAGCGTTGGAGGAAACGCACTTTACGAGCAGTACTTC. Its translation: CSVGGNALYEQYF.

A few counts support this clonotype. The chain uses TRBV2 and TRBJ2-5, with 8 bases matching TRBD1. Germline CDR1 reads SNHLY; CDR2 reads FYNNEI. V trimming: 5 bases; J trimming: 9 bases; junction bases outside the gene matches: 14. The CDR3 sequence is 15 residues long. Here the CDR3 reads CASSSVGTGTGSQYF. DNA of the CDR3: TGTGCCAGCAGTAGTGTGGGGACAGGCACCGGGTCCCAGTACTTC.

This clonotype has just a few counts. The chain combines TRBV9 with TRBJ2-7; 8 positions agree with TRBD2. Trimming at V came to 3 bases and at J to 4 bases, leaving 6 bases not matched to a gene. This CDR3 is 14 amino acids long. Germline CDR1 and CDR2: SGDLS and YYNGEE. The CDR3 DNA follows: TGTGCCAGCAGCGAGAGCGGGAGCTTTTACGAGCAGTACTTC. This codes for CASSESGSFYEQYF.

CDR3 sequence reads: CASSPRDRQDTEAFF. CDR3 sequence (DNA): TGTGCCAGTAGTCCCCGGGACAGGCAGGACACTGAAGCTTTCTTT. The chain uses TRBV19 and TRBJ1-1; 8 bases are a match to TRBD1. Germline CDR1 and CDR2: LNHDA and SQIVND (reference sequence). With 5 bases clipped from V and 3 bases from J, the junction kept 8 bases outside the gene matches. The length of the CDR3 is 15 residues.

Ten or more counts support this clonotype. The chain recombines TRBV24-1 with TRBJ2-5; TRBD2 might be the D (6 bases). Trimming shortened V by 7 bases and J by 7 bases, and 15 bases separated the two germline ends. Germline lookup yields CDR1 KGHDR and CDR2 SFDVKD. There are 13 residues in the CDR3. The CDR3 DNA reads TGTGCCACCAGCAAGCGGGTCTCGGGGACCCAGTACTTC. It specifies CATSKRVSGTQYF.